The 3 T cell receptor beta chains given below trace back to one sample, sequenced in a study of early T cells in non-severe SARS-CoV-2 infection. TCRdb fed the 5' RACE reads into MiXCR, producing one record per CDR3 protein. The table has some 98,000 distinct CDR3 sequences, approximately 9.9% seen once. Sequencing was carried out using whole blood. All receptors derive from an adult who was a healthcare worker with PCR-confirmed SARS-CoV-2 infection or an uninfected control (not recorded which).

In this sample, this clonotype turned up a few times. The CDR3 nucleotides read TGTGCCAGCACCCAATTAACAGGACTTGGGCTTTACAATGAGCAGTTCTTC. This codes for CASTQLTGLGLYNEQFF. The chain joins TRBV11-1 to TRBJ2-1; D may be TRBD1 or TRBD2 (5 bases each). The CDR3 covers 17 residues. V dropped 7 bases and J dropped 4 bases, with 23 bases sitting between them. Germline values: CDR1 SGHAT, CDR2 FQDESV (reference sequence).

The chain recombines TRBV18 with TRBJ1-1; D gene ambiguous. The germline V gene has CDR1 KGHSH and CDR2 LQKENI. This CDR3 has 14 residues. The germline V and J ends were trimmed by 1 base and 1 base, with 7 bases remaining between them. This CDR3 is CASSPQGPNTEAFF. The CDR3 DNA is TGTGCCAGCTCACCACAAGGGCCGAACACTGAAGCTTTCTTT.

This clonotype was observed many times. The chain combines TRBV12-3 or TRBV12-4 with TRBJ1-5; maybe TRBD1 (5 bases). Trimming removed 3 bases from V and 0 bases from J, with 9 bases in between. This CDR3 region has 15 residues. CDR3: CASSFGGASNQPQHF. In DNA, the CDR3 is TGTGCCAGCAGTTTTGGGGGTGCTAGCAATCAGCCCCAGCATTTT.